A single sample is the source of the 20 T cell receptor beta chains below, sequenced in a study of blood T cell repertoires in COVID-19. Here immunoSEQ multiplex PCR was the method, and the copy in TCRdb shows in-frame clones only, minus some. The sample yields a few hundred thousand clones, approximately 88% seen once. Sequences were obtained from peripheral blood. These TCRs come from a woman in her thirties with COVID-19, enrolled during active disease.

To note about this clone: Other nucleotide sequences in the sample specify the same CDR3. The chain joins TRBV5-1 to TRBJ1-1; D ambiguous. CDR1 and CDR2 (germline): SGHRS, YFSETQ. Trimming took off 2 bases at V and 2 bases at J, with 7 bases between the two ends. This CDR3 has 13 residues. DNA for the CDR3: TGCGCCAGCAGCTTTGGAGGAAACACTGAAGCTTTCTTT. It encodes CASSFGGNTEAFF. Filled out from reference TRBV5-1 and TRBJ1-1, the complete variable domain reads KAGVTQTPRYLIKTRGQQVTLSCSPISGHRSVSWYQQTPGQGLQFLFEYFSETQRNKGNFPGRFSGRQFSNSRSEMNVSTLELGDSALYLCASSFGGNTEAFFGQGTRLTVV.

This sequence joins TRBV5-8 and TRBJ2-5, with 7 positions matching TRBD1. The germline V gene has CDR1 SGHTS and CDR2 YDEGEE. V trimming: 4 bases; J trimming: 1 base; junction bases outside the gene matches: 13. CDR3 size: 17 residues. CDR3 loop: CASSNRGQLNRQETQYF. CDR3 sequence (DNA): TGTGCCAGCAGCAATCGGGGACAGCTGAACCGCCAAGAGACCCAGTACTTC.

A few counts support this clone. Within the sample, other DNA sequences also encode this same CDR3. The chain recombines TRBV19 with TRBJ1-1; maybe TRBD1 (5 bases). Trimming stripped 3 bases from V and 1 base from J, with 6 bases between. There are 13 residues in the CDR3. Germline V gene sequence: CDR1 LNHDA, CDR2 SQIVND (reference sequence). The CDR3 spells CASSIGGNTEAFF. In DNA form, the CDR3 reads TGTGCCAGTAGTATCGGGGGGAACACTGAAGCTTTCTTT.

The rearrangement links TRBV5-1 to TRBJ2-2, with 12 nucleotides matching TRBD1. J lost 6 bases, V lost 4 bases, and 10 bases had no gene match. The CDR3 runs to 17 residues. Germline CDR1 is SGHRS and CDR2 is YFSETQ. The CDR3 region is CASSADVGQGASGELFF. The DNA of the CDR3 is TGCGCCAGCAGCGCGGATGTGGGACAGGGGGCGTCCGGGGAGCTGTTTTTT.

In this sample, this clone turned up once. This chain connects TRBV29-1 to TRBJ2-3; 7 bases align to TRBD1. Per the germline V gene, CDR1 is SQVTM and CDR2 is ANQGSEA. The J segment lost 6 bases and the V segment lost 7 bases, leaving 7 bases of the junction unmatched. CDR3 length equals 12 residues. CDR3 DNA: TGCAGCGCCGACAGGGAATCTGATACGCAGTATTTT. It encodes CSADRESDTQYF.

The rearrangement uses TRBV2 and TRBJ1-1; no reliable D call. The CDR3 has 13 residues. Per the germline V gene, CDR1 is SNHLY and CDR2 is FYNNEI. Trimming took 3 bases from V and 0 from J, leaving 5 bases between them. CDR3 sequence reads: CASSDEMNTEAFF. DNA of the CDR3: TGTGCCAGCAGTGACGAGATGAACACTGAAGCTTTCTTT.

In its sample, this clone was seen many times. V is TRBV5-4 and J is TRBJ1-4, with D possibly TRBD1 on 6 matching bases. The germline V gene has CDR1 SGHNT and CDR2 YYREEE (reference sequence). This CDR3 comprises 15 residues. V gave up 4 bases and J gave up 7 bases, with 17 bases separating them. CDR3 residues: CASSRGTSLREKLFF. The DNA of the CDR3 is TGTGCCAGCAGCAGGGGGACATCTCTTCGTGAAAAACTGTTTTTT. Full variable domain (rest looked up from reference TRBV5-4 and TRBJ1-4): ETGVTQSPTHLIKTRGQQVTLRCSSQSGHNTVSWYQQALGQGPQFIFQYYREEENGRGNFPPRFSGLQFPNYSSELNVNALELDDSALYLCASSRGTSLREKLFFGSGTQLSVL.

The V and J genes are TRBV4-3 and TRBJ1-1; weak D call: TRBD1 (5 bases). CDR1 and CDR2 from the germline V gene are LGHNA and YSLEER. V lost 3 bases and J lost 0, with 11 bases in between. There are 15 residues in the CDR3. The DNA for the CDR3 is TGCGCCAGCAGCCACGGGGGGGGATTGAACACTGAAGCTTTCTTT. As protein: CASSHGGGLNTEAFF.

V usage is TRBV24-1 and J usage is TRBJ1-5; tentative D call: TRBD1 (6 bases). This CDR3 is built from 15 residues. CDR1 and CDR2 (germline): KGHDR, SFDVKD. Trimming removed 3 bases from V and 4 bases from J, with 12 bases in between. CDR3 amino acids: CATSDRQQGNQPQHF. The CDR3 region has the DNA TGTGCCACCAGTGATCGTCAACAGGGAAATCAGCCCCAGCATTTT.

This clone was counted between two and nine times. This chain links TRBV29-1 with TRBJ1-1; no clear D. Between the trimmed V and J ends, which lost 3 bases and 8 bases, there was a span of 7 bases. The germline V gene encodes CDR1 SQVTM and CDR2 ANQGSEA. The CDR3 sequence is 10 residues long. CDR3 in amino acids: CSVEAVEAFF. The DNA of the CDR3 is TGCAGCGTTGAGGCAGTCGAAGCTTTCTTT.

The CDR3 protein is CASSVFDFHEQFF. The CDR3 DNA follows: TGTGCCAGCAGTGTCTTCGACTTCCACGAGCAGTTCTTC. V and J are TRBV2 and TRBJ2-1; D unresolved. The CDR3 runs 13 residues. Germline-derived CDR1 and CDR2 are SNHLY and FYNNEI. Trimming stripped 4 bases from V and 10 bases from J, with 14 bases between.

The chain has TRBV6-5 and TRBJ1-2; D possibly corresponds to TRBD1 (5 bases). Trimming pared 8 bases from V and 1 base from J, leaving 11 bases between. The CDR3 covers 13 residues. The germline gives CDR1 MNHEY, CDR2 SVGAGI. This CDR3 reads CASDWQGNYGYTF. The DNA for the CDR3 is TGTGCCAGCGATTGGCAGGGTAACTATGGCTACACCTTC.

This clone was seen a few times. This chain uses TRBV6-1 with TRBJ1-1; 9 nucleotides match TRBD1. Trimming cost V 0 bases and J 6 bases; bases outside gene matches: 14. Germline-derived CDR1 and CDR2 are MNHNS and SASEGT. The CDR3 is 18 residues long. CDR3: CASSEALPWRQGGSEAFF. The CDR3 nucleotides are TGTGCCAGCAGTGAAGCGCTTCCGTGGAGACAGGGGGGTTCTGAAGCTTTCTTT.

This chain uses TRBV7-6 with TRBJ1-3; D uncertain. Trimming took 5 bases from V and 0 from J, leaving 14 bases between them. The CDR3 totals 16 residues. Germline V gene sequence: CDR1 SGHVS, CDR2 FNYEAQ. Here the CDR3 reads CASSINPQVSGNTIYF. The CDR3 bases are TGTGCCAGCAGCATTAATCCCCAGGTCTCTGGAAACACCATATATTTT.

The J gene is TRBJ1-5, the V gene TRBV10-2; 8 bases are shared with TRBD1. Germline loops: CDR1 WSHSY, CDR2 SAAADI. The CDR3 loop spans 13 amino acids. The junction had 5 bases not matched to a gene; V was cut back by 7 bases and J by 6 bases. This chain's CDR3 is CASKGTGGQPQHF. DNA of the CDR3: TGCGCCAGCAAGGGGACAGGAGGTCAGCCCCAGCATTTT.

V and J are TRBV4-3 and TRBJ1-2; the D gene is possibly TRBD1 (6 bases). V lost 1 base, J lost 5 bases, and 17 bases lay in between. CDR1 is LGHNA, CDR2 YSLEER, per germline. This CDR3 comprises 16 residues. CDR3 bases: TGCGCCAGCAGCCAAGGACAGGCCAACTCGGGTTATGGCTACACCTTC. The encoded protein is CASSQGQANSGYGYTF.

The sample holds a few counts of this clone. This chain connects TRBV6-4 to TRBJ1-1; 12 positions agree with TRBD1. With 2 bases clipped from V and 12 bases from J, the junction kept 7 bases outside the gene matches. This CDR3 spans 14 amino acids. Per germline, CDR1 MRHNA and CDR2 SNTAGT. CDR3 coding DNA: TGTGCCAGCAGTGACGGGACAGGGGGCGGGATACCTTTCTTT. This codes for CASSDGTGGGIPFF.

The chain joins TRBV7-3 to TRBJ1-6; 11 bases are shared with TRBD1. In germline, CDR1 is SGHTA, CDR2 FQGTGA. V trimming: 2 bases; J trimming: 14 bases; junction bases outside the gene matches: 8. CDR3 length equals 15 residues. CDR3 residues: CASSLGGTGGSALHF. DNA for the CDR3: TGTGCCAGCAGCTTAGGCGGGACAGGGGGGTCGGCCCTCCACTTT.

This clone was found many times. The genes are TRBV19 and TRBJ1-2, with D perhaps matching TRBD1 (6 bases). Germline V gene lookup returns CDR1 LNHDA and CDR2 SQIVND (reference sequence). CDR3 size: 13 residues. V was trimmed by 6 bases and J by 8 bases, leaving 16 bases between them. The CDR3 sequence is CASRQGTIAGYTF. CDR3 nucleotides: TGTGCCAGTAGACAGGGAACTATTGCGGGCTACACCTTC.

This rearrangement joins TRBV19 to TRBJ2-2; TRBD2 matches at 12 bases. V dropped 6 bases and J dropped 1; count of bases not matched to a gene: 6. This CDR3 is 17 amino acids long. CDR1 is LNHDA and CDR2 is SQIVND in the germline V gene (reference sequence). CDR3: CASSTTSGGLNTGELFF. The CDR3 region has the DNA TGTGCCAGTAGCACGACTAGCGGGGGCCTGAACACCGGGGAGCTGTTTTTT.